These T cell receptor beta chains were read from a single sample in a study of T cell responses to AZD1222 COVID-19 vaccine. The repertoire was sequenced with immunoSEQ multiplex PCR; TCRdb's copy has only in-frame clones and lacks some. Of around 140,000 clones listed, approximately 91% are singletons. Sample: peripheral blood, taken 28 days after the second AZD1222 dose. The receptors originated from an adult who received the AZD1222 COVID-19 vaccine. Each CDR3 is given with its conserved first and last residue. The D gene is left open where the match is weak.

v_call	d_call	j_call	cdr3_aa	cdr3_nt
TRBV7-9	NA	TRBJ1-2	CASSWVDYGYTF	TGTGCCAGCAGTTGGGTGGACTATGGCTACACCTTC
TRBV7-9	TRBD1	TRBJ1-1	CASSRLSGGTEAFF	TGTGCCAGCAGCCGATTATCAGGGGGCACCGAAGCTTTCTTT
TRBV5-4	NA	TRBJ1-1	CASTIQTGRPNTEAFF	TGTGCCAGCACCATCCAGACGGGACGTCCGAACACTGAAGCTTTCTTT
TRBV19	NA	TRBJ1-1	CASSSTLNTEAFF	TGTGCCAGTAGTTCGACACTGAACACTGAAGCTTTCTTT
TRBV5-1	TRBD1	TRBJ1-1	CASSTGTENTEAFF	TGCGCCAGCAGCACCGGGACAGAGAACACTGAAGCTTTCTTT
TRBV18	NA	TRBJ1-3	CASSSREGTGNTIYF	TGTGCCAGCTCGTCCCGGGAGGGTACTGGAAACACCATATATTTT
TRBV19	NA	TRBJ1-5	CASSITRVDQPQHF	TGTGCCAGTAGTATAACCAGGGTTGATCAGCCCCAGCATTTT
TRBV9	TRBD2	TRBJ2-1	CASSVASRGAGGFGEQFF	TGTGCCAGCAGCGTAGCTTCGCGGGGGGCCGGGGGTTTTGGTGAGCAGTTCTTC
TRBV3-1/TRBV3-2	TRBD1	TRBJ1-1	CASSRQGANTEAFF	TGTGCCAGCAGCCGACAGGGGGCGAATACTGAAGCTTTCTTT
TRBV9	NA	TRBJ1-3	CASSEQLSGNTIYF	TGTGCCAGCAGCGAACAACTCTCTGGAAACACCATATATTTT
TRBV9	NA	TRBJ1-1	CASRRVTEAFF	TGTGCCAGCAGGAGGGTAACTGAAGCTTTCTTT
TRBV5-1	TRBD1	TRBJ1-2	CASSLAGQDYGYTF	TGCGCCAGCAGCTTGGCGGGACAGGACTATGGCTACACCTTC
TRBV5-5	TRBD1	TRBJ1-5	CASSLGTGQSYSNQPQHF	TGTGCCAGCAGCTTGGGGACAGGCCAGAGTTATAGCAATCAGCCCCAGCATTTT
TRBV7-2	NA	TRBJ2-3	CASSSLPGYRGLSVTQYF	TGTGCCAGCAGCTCACTCCCGGGGTATCGCGGGCTTTCGGTTACGCAGTATTTT
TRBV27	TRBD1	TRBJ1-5	CASSSQSGTGGGQPQHF	TGTGCCAGCAGTTCACAATCCGGGACAGGGGGAGGTCAGCCCCAGCATTTT
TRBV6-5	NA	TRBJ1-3	CASGQPGDGNTIYF	TGTGCCAGCGGCCAGCCAGGGGATGGAAACACCATATATTTT
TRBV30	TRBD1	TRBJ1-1	CAWSAGQGDTEAFF	TGTGCCTGGAGTGCGGGACAGGGAGACACTGAAGCTTTCTTT
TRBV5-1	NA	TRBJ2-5	CASSLRGGEFQETQYF	TGCGCCAGCAGCTTGCGCGGCGGAGAGTTCCAAGAGACCCAGTACTTC
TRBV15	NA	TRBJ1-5	CATSARVGNQPQHF	TGTGCCACCAGCGCAAGGGTTGGCAATCAGCCCCAGCATTTT
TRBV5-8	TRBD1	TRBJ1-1	CASSRGQGRTEAFF	TGTGCCAGCAGCAGGGGACAGGGTAGAACTGAAGCTTTCTTT
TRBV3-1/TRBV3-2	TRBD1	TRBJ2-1	CASSQDLAGGFSEQFF	TGTGCCAGCAGCCAAGATCTTGCAGGGGGCTTCAGTGAGCAGTTCTTC
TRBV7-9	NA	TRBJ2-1	CASRRDPRRVSYNEQFF	TGTGCCAGCAGAAGGGACCCTCGAAGGGTATCCTACAATGAGCAGTTCTTC
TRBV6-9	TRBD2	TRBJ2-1	CASSYSGRLNNEQFF	TGTGCCAGCAGTTACAGCGGGAGGCTAAACAATGAGCAGTTCTTC